The 2 T cell receptor beta chains below come from one sample, sequenced in a study of OX40 agonist ivuxolimab in advanced cancers. TCRdb keeps only in-frame clones here, not all; method: immunoSEQ multiplex PCR. The repertoire consists of tens of thousands of clones, with 65% to 90% occurring once and the leading ten covering roughly 3%. Sequencing used CD4+ or CD8+ T cells sorted from blood, obtained in a trial of the OX40 agonist ivuxolimab. The receptors shown here come from an adult with an advanced solid tumor such as melanoma, head and neck, liver or kidney cancer.

The rearrangement links TRBV12-5 to TRBJ1-4; D not certain. Looked up from germline, CDR1 is LGHNT and CDR2 is FRNRAP. This CDR3 has 16 amino acids. Trimming pared 4 bases from V and 3 bases from J, leaving 15 bases between. The CDR3 DNA sequence: TGTGCTAGTGGTTCCTCCACCTGGCAGTCTAATGAAAAACTGTTTTTT. This translates into CASGSSTWQSNEKLFF.

In the case of this clone: Relative to the germline gene, one junction end is altered; a read error may explain this. V usage is TRBV4-3 and J usage is TRBJ2-2, with 12 bases identical to TRBD2. This CDR3 is built from 18 residues. Per germline, CDR1 LGHNA and CDR2 YSLEER. The CDR3 bases are TGCGTCAGCAGCCCCGGCGGTATACTAGCGGGAGGTCCCGGGGAGCTGTTTTTT. This translates into CVSSPGGILAGGPGELFF.